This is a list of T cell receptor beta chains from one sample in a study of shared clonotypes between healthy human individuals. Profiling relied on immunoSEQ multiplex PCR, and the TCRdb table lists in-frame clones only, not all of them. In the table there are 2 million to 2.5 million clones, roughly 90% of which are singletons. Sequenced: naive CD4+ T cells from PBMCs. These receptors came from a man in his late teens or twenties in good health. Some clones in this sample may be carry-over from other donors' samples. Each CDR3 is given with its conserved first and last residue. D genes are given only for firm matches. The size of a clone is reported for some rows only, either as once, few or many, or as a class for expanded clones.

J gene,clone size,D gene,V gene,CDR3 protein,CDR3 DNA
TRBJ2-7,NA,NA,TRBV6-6,CASSASDEQYF,TGTGCCAGCAGTGCTAGCGACGAGCAGTACTTC
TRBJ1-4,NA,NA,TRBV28,CASSTLTGRNEKLFF,TGTGCCAGCAGTACTTTGACCGGGCGGAATGAAAAACTGTTTTTT
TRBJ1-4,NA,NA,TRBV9,CASSVGGEATNEKLFF,TGTGCCAGCAGCGTAGGGGGCGAGGCAACTAATGAAAAACTGTTTTTT
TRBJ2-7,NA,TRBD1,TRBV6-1,CASSRDSYEQYF,TGTGCCAGCAGTAGGGACAGCTACGAGCAGTACTTC
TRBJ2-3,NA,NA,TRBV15,CATSRRIKSDTQYF,TGTGCCACCAGCAGACGGATCAAGTCAGATACGCAGTATTTT
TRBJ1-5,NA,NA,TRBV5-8,CASSFSGLGRSQHF,TGTGCCAGCAGCTTTTCGGGGTTGGGAAGGTCCCAGCATTTT
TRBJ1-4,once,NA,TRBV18,CASSPQTIGDPEGNEKLFF,TGTGCCAGCTCGCCTCAAACAATTGGGGACCCGGAAGGTAATGAAAAACTGTTTTTT
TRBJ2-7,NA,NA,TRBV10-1,CANTTGTISYEQYF,TGCGCCAACACCACCGGGACAATCTCCTACGAGCAGTACTTC
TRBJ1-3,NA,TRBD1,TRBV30,CAWSPQGATAGNTIYF,TGTGCCTGGAGTCCCCAGGGGGCGACAGCTGGAAACACCATATATTTT
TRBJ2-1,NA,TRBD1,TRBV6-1,CASSEAIGGMRNEQFF,TGTGCCAGCAGTGAAGCGATAGGGGGCATGCGAAATGAGCAGTTCTTC
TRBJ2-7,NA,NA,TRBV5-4,CASSSAAIAGQYF,TGTGCCAGCAGCTCGGCGGCGATAGCTGGCCAGTACTTC